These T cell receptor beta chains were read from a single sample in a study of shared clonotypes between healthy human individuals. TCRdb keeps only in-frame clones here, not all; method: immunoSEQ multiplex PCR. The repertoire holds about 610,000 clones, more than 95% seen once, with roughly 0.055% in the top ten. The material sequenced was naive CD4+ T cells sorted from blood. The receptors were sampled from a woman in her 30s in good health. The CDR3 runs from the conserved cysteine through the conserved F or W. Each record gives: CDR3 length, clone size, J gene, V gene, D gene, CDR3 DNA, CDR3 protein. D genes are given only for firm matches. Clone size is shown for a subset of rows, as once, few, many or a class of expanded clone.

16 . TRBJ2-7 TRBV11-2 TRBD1 TGTGCCAGCAGCTTAGAGCGTCGGACAGGGGTTTACGAGCAGTACTTC CASSLERRTGVYEQYF
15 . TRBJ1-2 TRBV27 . TGTGCCAGCAGTTTAGTTGGGCAGGGGCACTATGGCTACACCTTC CASSLVGQGHYGYTF
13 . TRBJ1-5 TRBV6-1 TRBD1 TGTGCCATCACCGAAGGACAGGAGTGGCCCCAGCATTTT CAITEGQEWPQHF
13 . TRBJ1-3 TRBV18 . TGTGCCAGCTCACGGAGCTCTGGAAACACCATATATTTT CASSRSSGNTIYF
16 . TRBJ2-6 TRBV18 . TGTGCCAGCTCACTCGGTCGACACTCTGGGGCCAACGTCCTGACTTTC CASSLGRHSGANVLTF
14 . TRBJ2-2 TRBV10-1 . TGCGCCAGCATGCCACGACCCGGCGGCGGGGAGCTGTTTTTT CASMPRPGGGELFF
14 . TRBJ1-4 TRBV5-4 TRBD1 TGTGCCAGCAGCGAACAGGGGGGTAATGAAAAACTGTTTTTT CASSEQGGNEKLFF
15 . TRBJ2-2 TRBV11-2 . TGTGCCAGCAGCTCGATACAAGCGAACACCGGGGAGCTGTTTTTT CASSSIQANTGELFF
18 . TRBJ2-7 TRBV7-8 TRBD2 TGTGCCAGCAGCCCCGGGACTAGCGGGAGCTCTTGGGTCGGCGAGCAGTACTTC CASSPGTSGSSWVGEQYF
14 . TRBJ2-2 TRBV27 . TGTGCCAGTTGTGACAGGAGTAACACCGGGGAGCTGTTTTTT CASCDRSNTGELFF
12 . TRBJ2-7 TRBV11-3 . TGTGCCAGCAGCTTCCAGCCCTACGAGCAGTACTTC CASSFQPYEQYF
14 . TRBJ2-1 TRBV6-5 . TGTGCCAGCAGTTACCAAGGACCCTCTTCCCCCCCGATCTTC CASSYQGPSSPPIF
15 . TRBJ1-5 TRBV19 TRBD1 TGTGCCAGTATCACAGGGGGTTTGGGCAATCAGCCCCAGCATTTT CASITGGLGNQPQHF
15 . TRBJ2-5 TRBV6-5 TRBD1 TGTGCCAGCAGTAACGACAGGGGGCGCGTTGAGACCCAGTACTTC CASSNDRGRVETQYF
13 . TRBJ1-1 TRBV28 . TGTGCCAGCAGCCCTATCTCGGCGGGTGAAGCTTTCTTT CASSPISAGEAFF
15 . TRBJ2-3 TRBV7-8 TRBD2 TGTGCCAGCAGCTTTATAGCGGGAGTCGCAGATACGCAGTATTTT CASSFIAGVADTQYF
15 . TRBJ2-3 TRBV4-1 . TGCGCCAGCAGCCAAGTGGGCCTAAGCACAGATACGCAGTATTTT CASSQVGLSTDTQYF
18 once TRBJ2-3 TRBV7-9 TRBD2 TGTGCCAGCAGCTTACTTTCTAGCGGGAGGGCCGGATTATATACGCAGTATTTT CASSLLSSGRAGLYTQYF
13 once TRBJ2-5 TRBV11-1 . TGTGCCAGCAGCCGAATGGCGCAAGAGACCCAGTACTTC CASSRMAQETQYF
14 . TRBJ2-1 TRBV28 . TGTGCCAGCAGTTTCGTCGGCACGGTGAATGAGCAGTTCTTC CASSFVGTVNEQFF
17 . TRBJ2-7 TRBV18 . TGTGCCAGCTCACCAGGTACCGGGACGGGTCAATCCTACGAGCAGTACTTC CASSPGTGTGQSYEQYF
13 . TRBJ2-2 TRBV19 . TGTGCCAGTAGTATAGACCCCAACGGGGAGCTGTTTTTT CASSIDPNGELFF
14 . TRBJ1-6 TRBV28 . TGTGCCAGCAGTTTGGTGGGATTTGATTCACCCCTCCACTTT CASSLVGFDSPLHF
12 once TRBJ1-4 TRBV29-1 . TGCAGCGTTGCGGCTCAAGGGGGAAAACTGTTTTTT CSVAAQGGKLFF
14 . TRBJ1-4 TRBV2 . TGTGCCAGCAGGGGGACTCTACTCGGGGAAAAACTGTTTTTT CASRGTLLGEKLFF
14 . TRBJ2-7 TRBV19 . TGTGCCAGTAGTCTGGACCGGTACTCCTACGAGCAGTACTTC CASSLDRYSYEQYF
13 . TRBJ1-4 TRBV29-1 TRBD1 TGCAGCGTGGGGGACAGGGGGAATGAAAAACTGTTTTTT CSVGDRGNEKLFF
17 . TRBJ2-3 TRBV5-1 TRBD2 TGCGCCAGCAGCTTGGCCTCTAGCGGGAGTTTCCGGGATACGCAGTATTTT CASSLASSGSFRDTQYF
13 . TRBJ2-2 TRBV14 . TGTGCCAGCAGCCGTCGGGGGTTCGGGGAGCTGTTTTTT CASSRRGFGELFF
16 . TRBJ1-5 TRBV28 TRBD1 TGTGCCAGCAGTGGGGTGACAGGGTACGGCGGTCAGCCCCAGCATTTT CASSGVTGYGGQPQHF
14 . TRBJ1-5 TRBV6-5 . TGTGCCAGCAGAGATAGACAGGTCAATCAGCCCCAGCATTTT CASRDRQVNQPQHF
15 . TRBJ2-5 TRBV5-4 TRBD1 TGTGCCAGCAGCCCAGGGGGTAGCAGTCAAGAGACCCAGTACTTC CASSPGGSSQETQYF
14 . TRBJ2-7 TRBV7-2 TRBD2 TGTGCCAGCAGCTCGACTAGCGGGACCTACGAGCAGTACTTC CASSSTSGTYEQYF
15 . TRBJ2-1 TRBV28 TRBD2 TGTGCCAGCAGTTTCGGACTAGCGGAGCTGGATGAGCAGTTCTTC CASSFGLAELDEQFF
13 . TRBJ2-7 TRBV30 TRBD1 TGTGCCGGCTCCGGGACAGGTCATGCCGAGCAGTACTTC CAGSGTGHAEQYF
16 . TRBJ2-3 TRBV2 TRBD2 TGTGCCAGCACAGGGACTAGCGGGAGTAGTATAGATACGCAGTATTTT CASTGTSGSSIDTQYF
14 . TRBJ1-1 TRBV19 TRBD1 TGTGCCAGTAGTGGGACAGGGTGGACCACTGAAGCTTTCTTT CASSGTGWTTEAFF
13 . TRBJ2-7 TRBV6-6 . TGTGCCAGCAGTCGACAGCGGACCTACGAGCAGTACTTC CASSRQRTYEQYF
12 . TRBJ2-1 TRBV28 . TGTGCCAGCAGTTCTGGCGCGTGGGAGCAGTTCTTC CASSSGAWEQFF
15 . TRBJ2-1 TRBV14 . TGTGCCAGCAGCCCTGCGGGTGGCACCTACAATGAGCAGTTCTTC CASSPAGGTYNEQFF
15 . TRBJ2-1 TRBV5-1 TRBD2 TGCGCCAGCAGCGGGGGGACTAGCGGGATAAATGAGCAGTTCTTC CASSGGTSGINEQFF
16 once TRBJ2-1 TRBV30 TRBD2 TGTGCCTGGCGGGGACTAACAATTTACTCCTACAATGAGCAGTTCTTC CAWRGLTIYSYNEQFF
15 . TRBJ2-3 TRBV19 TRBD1 TGTGCCAGTAGCACCGACAGGGCCTCAACAGATACGCAGTATTTT CASSTDRASTDTQYF
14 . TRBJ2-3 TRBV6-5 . TGTGCCAGCAGCCAGACTGCTAGCACAGATACGCAGTATTTT CASSQTASTDTQYF